These 8 T cell receptor beta chains originate from one sample sequenced in a study of blood T cell repertoires in COVID-19. Libraries were prepared by immunoSEQ multiplex PCR; TCRdb keeps only in-frame clonotypes and omits some of them. This repertoire shows around 150,000 clones, roughly 80% found once; its top ten account for roughly 8%. What was sequenced was peripheral blood. These receptors came from a man aged 55 to 69 with acute or convalescent COVID-19.

The chain has TRBV11-2 and TRBJ1-1; weak D call: TRBD1 (5 bases). The CDR3 totals 15 residues. Looked up from germline, CDR1 is SGHAT and CDR2 is FQNNGV. V lost 1 base to trimming and J lost 1 base, with 10 bases between them. The CDR3: CASSLGRTRNTEAFF. The CDR3 DNA is TGTGCCAGCAGCTTAGGTAGGACAAGGAACACTGAAGCTTTCTTT.

The rearrangement links TRBV4-3 to TRBJ2-7; D may be TRBD1 (6 bases). With 0 bases removed from V and 2 bases from J, the gap between germline ends came to 8 bases. Germline-derived CDR1 and CDR2 are LGHNA and YSLEER. The CDR3 has 14 residues. CDR3 sequence (DNA): TGCGCCAGCAGCCAAGACAGGGGTCCCTACGAGCAGTACTTC. This codes for CASSQDRGPYEQYF.

The V gene is TRBV5-1, the J gene TRBJ2-1; 9 bases map to TRBD1. Losses at the gene ends were 5 bases for V and 5 bases for J; bases not matched to a gene: 2. The CDR3 totals 13 residues. CDR1 is SGHRS and CDR2 is YFSETQ in the germline V gene. For the CDR3, the DNA is TGCGCCAGCAGACAGGGGGCGGACAATGAGCAGTTCTTC. As protein: CASRQGADNEQFF.

The chain recombines TRBV5-6 with TRBJ1-5, with 7 bases that match TRBD1. From germline, CDR1 is SGHDT and CDR2 YYEEEE. Trimming removed 0 bases from V and 4 bases from J; junction bases left unmatched: 4. The CDR3 runs 15 residues. The CDR3 is CASSLATGVNQPQHF. In nucleotides, the CDR3 is TGTGCCAGCAGCTTGGCTACAGGGGTGAATCAGCCCCAGCATTTT.

Worth noting for this clone: Other nucleotide sequences from this sample produce the same CDR3. This sequence joins TRBV7-2 and TRBJ1-2; D might be TRBD1 (5 bases). CDR1 is SGHTA, CDR2 FQGNSA, per germline. This CDR3 region has 14 residues. V lost 1 base and J 5 bases, leaving 11 bases between the germline ends. The DNA of the CDR3 is TGTGCCAGCAGCTTAGGTCAGGGCGGATATGGCTACACCTTC. It codes for CASSLGQGGYGYTF.

The CDR3 is CASSLDRGHEKLFF. The DNA of the CDR3 is TGTGCCAGCAGCTTAGACAGAGGACACGAAAAACTGTTTTTT. This chain links TRBV7-2 with TRBJ1-4; D may be TRBD1 (5 bases). The CDR3 spans 14 residues. The V end lost 1 base, the J end lost 8 bases, and 11 bases lay between the germline ends. CDR1 and CDR2 (germline): SGHTA, FQGNSA.

J is TRBJ2-1 and V is TRBV12-3 or TRBV12-4, with D possibly TRBD1 on 6 matching bases. This CDR3 comprises 13 residues. Trimming removed 7 bases from V and 5 bases from J, with 12 bases in between. The CDR3 region has the DNA TGTGCCAGCACTCAGGGGATCGACAATGAGCAGTTCTTC. Its protein is CASTQGIDNEQFF.

The chain joins TRBV18 to TRBJ1-1; D is uncertain. Germline V gene sequence: CDR1 KGHSH, CDR2 LQKENI. This CDR3 comprises 15 residues. Deletions cut 4 bases from V and 4 bases from J, with 16 bases between. The CDR3 DNA sequence: TGTGCCAGCTCACTCCCGACGGGCGGGAGCACTGAAGCTTTCTTT. Encoded protein: CASSLPTGGSTEAFF.